The T cell receptor beta chain described here comes from a study of T cells in localized non-small cell lung cancer. Assay: immunoSEQ multiplex PCR; the TCRdb copy retains only in-frame clones and omits some. The data contain 26,000 or so clones, about 87% of them singletons. V shed 7 bases, J shed 4 bases, and the junction held 10 bases outside the gene matches. Per germline, CDR1 MDHEN and CDR2 SYDVKM. The CDR3 has 15 amino acids. This chain joins TRBV28 and TRBJ2-5, with TRBD1 identical over 9 bases. Material: peripheral blood, obtained before any cancer treatment. This receptor was taken from a woman aged 18-49 years with stage I lung adenocarcinoma. The chain's CDR3 is CASNSGTGLVETQYF. The CDR3 DNA reads as TGTGCCAGCAATTCCGGGACAGGGCTTGTAGAGACCCAGTACTTC.